Listed here are 18 T cell receptor beta chains from one sample, sequenced in a study of blood T cell repertoires in COVID-19 (TCRdb year 2020). Libraries were made using the immunoSEQ multiplex PCR assay. The table was pulled from immuneACCESS by TCRdb, which kept in-frame rearrangements only. Such tables lose some clones; where checked, under half of the loss comes from unresolved V genes, and the rest has no known cause. This sample has around 250,000 clones in its table, and around 86% of those were observed once. The ten largest make up 7.1% of the sample. The specimen sequenced was peripheral blood. The origin of the receptors is a woman aged 70-85 years with active or convalescent COVID-19.

This clone was observed a single time. The chain combines TRBV5-8 with TRBJ1-4; 9 nucleotides match TRBD1. The ends lost 3 bases at V and 5 bases at J; junction bases unmatched: 5. The CDR3 is 15 amino acids. Germline-derived CDR1 and CDR2 are SGHTS and YDEGEE. CDR3 DNA: TGTGCCAGCAGCTCTTGGGACAGGGAAAATGAAAAACTGTTTTTT. Amino acid sequence: CASSSWDRENEKLFF.

The CDR3 loop reads CASRTTWDRGFHGYTF. The CDR3 nucleotides read TGTGCCAGTAGAACAACCTGGGACAGGGGGTTCCATGGCTACACCTTC. This rearrangement joins TRBV19 to TRBJ1-2, with 11 positions matching TRBD1. The V segment lost 6 bases and the J segment 6 bases; nucleotides outside the gene matches: 12. CDR1 is LNHDA and CDR2 is SQIVND in the germline V gene (reference sequence). The CDR3 sequence is 16 residues long.

The rearrangement links TRBV14 to TRBJ1-4; TRBD1 might be the D (6 bases). The CDR3 extends over 14 amino acids. Trimming took off 2 bases at V and 11 bases at J, with 15 bases between the two ends. CDR1 is SGHDN, CDR2 FVKESK, per germline. The CDR3 protein is CASSQTAGAGKLFF. The CDR3 coding sequence is TGTGCCAGCAGCCAAACCGCAGGGGCCGGGAAACTGTTTTTT. Complete variable domain (other parts from reference TRBV14 and TRBJ1-4): EAGVTQFPSHSVIEKGQTVTLRCDPISGHDNLYWYRRVMGKEIKFLLHFVKESKQDESGMPNNRFLAERTGGTYSTLKVQPAELEDSGVYFCASSQTAGAGKLFFGSGTQLSVL.

This sequence joins TRBV6-5 and TRBJ1-1; 8 bases line up with TRBD1. Germline loops: CDR1 MNHEY, CDR2 SVGAGI. Unmatched junction bases numbered 4, after V lost 7 bases and J lost 0 bases. The CDR3 has 14 residues. The CDR3 here is CASKGTGLNTEAFF. CDR3 nucleotides: TGTGCCAGCAAAGGGACAGGATTGAACACTGAAGCTTTCTTT.

The chain links TRBV5-4 to TRBJ1-1; tentative D call: TRBD1 (5 bases). From germline, CDR1 is SGHNT and CDR2 YYREEE (reference sequence). Deletions cut 0 bases from V and 0 bases from J, with 15 bases between. The CDR3 extends over 17 amino acids. The CDR3 nucleotides read TGTGCCAGCAGCTTGGTAATCATGGGGGGAATGAACACTGAAGCTTTCTTT. Residues: CASSLVIMGGMNTEAFF.

The V and J genes are TRBV6-5 and TRBJ1-1, with D unclear. There are 14 residues in the CDR3. The ends were cut back, 8 bases at V and 1 base at J, with 14 bases in the middle. Germline V gives CDR1 MNHEY, CDR2 SVGAGI. CDR3 sequence: CASSLTTSNTEAFF. The CDR3, as DNA: TGTGCCAGCTCACTGACAACATCGAACACTGAAGCTTTCTTT.

This clone was seen more than once but under ten times. V and J are TRBV7-2 and TRBJ2-3; 11 nucleotides agree with TRBD2. The CDR3 loop spans 18 amino acids. In germline, CDR1 is SGHTA, CDR2 FQGNSA. Trimming took 4 bases from V and 2 from J; bases not matched to a gene: 11. CDR3 DNA sequence: TGTGCCAGCAGCTCCGGGACTAGCGGTGTCGGTCCCACAGATACGCAGTATTTT. It is translated as CASSSGTSGVGPTDTQYF. The full variable domain, with the rest looked up from reference TRBV7-2 and TRBJ2-3, is GAGVSQSPSNKVTEKGKDVELRCDPISGHTALYWYRQSLGQGLEFLIYFQGNSAPDKSGLPSDRFSAERTGGSVSTLTIQRTQQEDSAVYLCASSSGTSGVGPTDTQYFGPGTRLTVL.

The chain combines TRBV25-1 with TRBJ1-1; 11 bases match TRBD1. V dropped 7 bases and J dropped 4; count of bases not matched to a gene: 11. From germline, CDR1 is MGHDK and CDR2 SYGVNS. The CDR3 runs to 16 residues. The CDR3 protein is CASKRGVGQGATEAFF. In DNA, the CDR3 is TGTGCCAGCAAAAGAGGGGTAGGACAGGGGGCCACTGAAGCTTTCTTT.

The chain links TRBV7-9 to TRBJ1-2, with D perhaps TRBD1 (6 bases). Germline loops: CDR1 SEHNR, CDR2 FQNEAQ (reference sequence). This CDR3 region has 17 residues. Trimming took off 0 bases at V and 4 bases at J, with 18 bases between the two ends. As DNA, the CDR3 is TGTGCCAGCAGCTTAGCGCGGTCCATGGGGGCAATCTATGGCTACACCTTC. Its translation is CASSLARSMGAIYGYTF.

V usage is TRBV5-4 and J usage is TRBJ1-2; 10 bases fit TRBD1. V was clipped by 4 bases and J by 7 bases; unmatched bases: 10. Germline V lookup: CDR1 SGHNT, CDR2 YYREEE (reference sequence). The CDR3 is 15 residues long. CDR3 in DNA: TGTGCCAGCAGCGTTCCCCTTGGACAGGGGGGTGGCTACACCTTC. It specifies CASSVPLGQGGGYTF.

The gene calls are TRBV27 and TRBJ1-2, with 9 bases matching TRBD1. The CDR3 is made up of 14 amino acids. CDR1 MNHEY and CDR2 SMNVEV come from the germline V gene (reference sequence). Losses at the gene ends were 6 bases for V and 8 bases for J; bases not matched to a gene: 10. CDR3 region: CASRSTGGPWGYTF. The DNA for the CDR3 is TGTGCCAGCAGATCTACAGGGGGCCCTTGGGGCTACACCTTC.

This clone was seen once. This chain uses TRBV5-1 with TRBJ2-5; D possibly corresponds to TRBD1 (6 bases). The germline CDR1 and CDR2 sequences are SGHRS and YFSETQ. The CDR3 spans 17 residues. With 4 bases removed from V and 1 base from J, the gap between germline ends came to 20 bases. CDR3 loop: CASSPVGQGTIQETQYF. The DNA for the CDR3 is TGCGCCAGCAGCCCGGTGGGGCAGGGGACCATCCAAGAGACCCAGTACTTC.

The rearrangement joins TRBV9 to TRBJ2-1; a possible D gene is TRBD2 (5 bases). V was shortened by 2 bases and J by 9 bases, with 12 bases between the two germline ends. Germline assignment: CDR1 SGDLS and CDR2 YYNGEE. CDR3 length: 13 amino acids. This chain's CDR3 is CASSVVGRGEQFF. In DNA form, the CDR3 reads TGTGCCAGCAGCGTTGTGGGGAGAGGTGAGCAGTTCTTC. Variable domain in full (rest from reference TRBV9 and TRBJ2-1): DSGVTQTPKHLITATGQRVTLRCSPRSGDLSVYWYQQSLDQGLQFLIQYYNGEERAKGNILERFSAQQFPDLHSELNLSSLELGDSALYFCASSVVGRGEQFFGPGTRLTVL.

The chain recombines TRBV7-8 with TRBJ2-2; tentative D call: TRBD2 (7 bases). V was pared by 6 bases and J by 3 bases, with 11 bases between. The CDR3 totals 14 residues. CDR1 is SGHVS and CDR2 is FQNEAQ in the germline V gene. The CDR3 DNA follows: TGTGCCAGCAGACGGGGGGCCGACACCGGGGAGCTGTTTTTT. Its protein is CASRRGADTGELFF. The full variable domain, with the rest looked up from reference TRBV7-8 and TRBJ2-2, is GAGVSQSPRYKVAKRGQDVALRCDPISGHVSLFWYQQALGQGPEFLTYFQNEAQLDKSGLPSDRFFAERPEGSVSTLKIQRTQQEDSAVYLCASRRGADTGELFFGEGSRLTVL.

V gene TRBV7-2 combines with J gene TRBJ1-6; TRBD1 aligns across 8 bases. The CDR3 extends over 15 amino acids. Trimming at V came to 3 bases and at J to 13 bases, leaving 11 bases not matched to a gene. The V gene's germline CDR1 is SGHTA and CDR2 FQGNSA. The CDR3: CASSFQGATDGPLHF. The CDR3 DNA sequence: TGTGCCAGCAGCTTCCAGGGGGCAACAGACGGGCCCCTCCACTTT.

In its sample, this clone was seen once. J is TRBJ2-1 and V is TRBV9, with D maybe TRBD1 (5 bases). V was shortened by 4 bases and J by 0 bases, with 11 bases between the two germline ends. This CDR3 is built from 15 residues. In germline, CDR1 is SGDLS, CDR2 YYNGEE. Written as DNA, the CDR3 is TGTGCCAGCAGCAGCGATGACAGCTCCTACAATGAGCAGTTCTTC. Protein product: CASSSDDSSYNEQFF.

The CDR3 loop reads CASSRRQGALNTEAFF. DNA of the CDR3: TGTGCCAGCAGTCGTCGACAGGGGGCCTTGAACACTGAAGCTTTCTTT. The V call is TRBV14, the J call TRBJ1-1; 10 bases line up with TRBD1. The CDR3 is 16 amino acids. V gave up 6 bases and J gave up 0 bases; unmatched junction bases: 7. Germline loops: CDR1 SGHDN, CDR2 FVKESK.

The V gene is TRBV4-2, the J gene TRBJ1-5; 10 bases fit TRBD1. The CDR3 covers 17 residues. V lost 1 base to trimming and J lost 7 bases; unmatched junction nucleotides: 10. CDR1 is LGHNA, CDR2 YNFKEQ, per germline. The CDR3 sequence: CASSQATGTGVLQPQHF. DNA of the CDR3: TGTGCCAGCAGCCAAGCAACCGGGACAGGGGTCCTGCAGCCCCAGCATTTT.